This T cell receptor (beta chain) derives from a study of blood T cell repertoires in COVID-19. Study overall: Spain, Italy and the United States supplied samples that represented acute and convalescent COVID-19. PBMCs, B-cell-depleted T cells, or T cells were the source of the cDNA or gDNA that made up the material.

V lost 0 bases to trimming and J lost 5 bases; unmatched junction nucleotides: 0. This CDR3 region has 13 residues. Germline V gene lookup returns CDR1 KGHSH and CDR2 LQKENI. In the authors' methods: Amplified reference gene primers provided the basis for estimating nucleated cell counts. Sequenced by immunoSEQ multiplex PCR; TCRdb stores in-frame clones only, minus some. V, J and clone size reflect that table, while D and trimming were determined from the DNA. The sample carries hundreds of thousands of clones, roughly 89% recorded once. This clone appeared a single time. Sequencing was done on a sample of peripheral blood. This sequence joins TRBV18 and TRBJ1-1, with TRBD1 identical over 7 bases. This TCR was recovered from a woman aged 25 to 39 with active or convalescent COVID-19. CDR3 residues: CASSPPTGTEAFF. CDR3 sequence (DNA): TGTGCCAGCTCACCACCGACAGGGACTGAAGCTTTCTTT. The entire variable domain, with the rest obtained from reference TRBV18 and TRBJ1-1, is as follows: NAGVMQNPRHLVRRRGQEARLRCSPMKGHSHVYWYRQLPEEGLKFMVYLQKENIIDESGMPKERFSAEFPKEGPSILRIQQVVRGDSAAYFCASSPPTGTEAFFGQGTRLTVV.